This TCR beta chain originates from a study of siplizumab effects on memory and regulatory T cells. General study points: Alloreactive sequences that could be traced to unstimulated CD4+ memory cells showed a significant reduction under siplizumab.

The ends lost 5 bases at V and 5 bases at J; junction bases unmatched: 11. The CDR3 totals 15 residues. The germline gives CDR1 SGHTA, CDR2 FQGNSA. Of note for this clone: What it recognizes is unknown.

Generated by immunoSEQ multiplex PCR, the TCRdb table keeps only in-frame clones and is missing some. This sample has some 99,000 clones; roughly 94% occur once, and the top ten carry 0.75%. The receptor's source is a human donor in good health. This sequence joins TRBV7-2 and TRBJ1-2, with 7 bases that match TRBD1. The source material was Tregs sorted from blood. The CDR3 sequence is CASSQPGGQPYGYTF. The CDR3 DNA follows: TGTGCCAGCAGCCAACCGGGGGGACAGCCTTATGGCTACACCTTC.